These T cell receptor beta chains were read from a single sample in a study of blood T cell repertoires in COVID-19. TCRdb's table, derived via immunoSEQ multiplex PCR, lists solely in-frame clones and lacks some. The sample consists of about 68,000 clones, 85% of them appearing once. The sample comprised peripheral blood. The source of these receptors is a man aged 45-65 years with acute or convalescent COVID-19. CDR3s include the opening cysteine and the closing phenylalanine or tryptophan. The D gene is left open where the match is weak. Only some rows state a clone size, as once, few, many or a class for expanded clones.

V,size,J,D,CDR3,DNA
TRBV5-1,-,TRBJ1-5,-,CASSLTGQSNQPQHF,TGCGCCAGCAGTTTAACCGGACAGTCCAATCAGCCCCAGCATTTT
TRBV5-1,once,TRBJ2-3,-,CASSTVSTDTQYF,TGCGCCAGCAGTACGGTTAGCACAGATACGCAGTATTTT
TRBV5-1,-,TRBJ1-4,-,CASRSGGGYDEKLFF,TGCGCCAGCAGGAGCGGGGGTGGCTACGATGAAAAACTGTTTTTT
TRBV5-1,-,TRBJ2-6,TRBD2,CASSWNSGGTSGANVLTF,TGCGCCAGCAGCTGGAATAGCGGGGGAACCTCTGGGGCCAACGTCCTGACTTTC
TRBV2,-,TRBJ2-3,TRBD1,CASSAIGQGTRDTQYF,TGTGCCAGCAGCGCCATTGGACAGGGCACAAGGGATACGCAGTATTTT
TRBV4-2,-,TRBJ1-2,-,CASSQDGAGLWGGYTF,TGTGCCAGCAGCCAAGACGGGGCGGGGCTATGGGGCGGCTACACCTTC
TRBV25-1,-,TRBJ1-5,TRBD1,CASSEYGAGGDQPQHF,TGTGCCAGCAGTGAATATGGGGCAGGGGGAGATCAGCCCCAGCATTTT
TRBV29-1,-,TRBJ2-2,TRBD2,CSVPGLAGGGGELFF,TGCAGCGTACCGGGACTAGCGGGGGGTGGCGGGGAGCTGTTTTTT
TRBV7-3,-,TRBJ2-3,-,CASSKSRDTQYF,TGTGCCAGCAGTAAGTCCCGGGATACGCAGTATTTT
TRBV7-8,many,TRBJ1-3,-,CASSTKMNRALGNTIYF,TGTGCCAGCAGCACAAAGATGAACAGAGCTTTGGGAAACACCATATATTTT
TRBV27,-,TRBJ2-3,TRBD2,CASSYLAGGHDTQYF,TGTGCCAGCAGTTATCTAGCGGGGGGACACGATACGCAGTATTTT
TRBV2,few,TRBJ2-7,TRBD2,CASSVAGGPFEQYF,TGTGCCAGCAGTGTAGCGGGGGGGCCGTTCGAGCAGTACTTC
TRBV15,-,TRBJ2-1,TRBD1,CATSRGTGVQAQFF,TGTGCCACCAGCAGAGGGACAGGGGTTCAGGCGCAGTTCTTC
TRBV7-8,-,TRBJ2-6,-,CASREVPFGANVLTF,TGTGCCAGCAGAGAGGTTCCCTTCGGGGCCAACGTCCTGACTTTC
TRBV9,-,TRBJ2-7,TRBD1,CASSVGTGAYEQYF,TGTGCCAGCAGCGTCGGGACAGGGGCCTACGAGCAGTACTTC
TRBV13,-,TRBJ1-2,TRBD1,CASSSGTDYGYTF,TGTGCCAGCAGCTCCGGGACAGACTATGGCTACACCTTC
TRBV9,few,TRBJ1-1,TRBD1,CASSPGQAFTEAFF,TGTGCCAGCAGCCCTGGACAGGCCTTCACTGAAGCTTTCTTT
TRBV3-1/TRBV3-2,-,TRBJ2-7,-,CASSYLVDRSYEQYF,TGTGCCAGCAGCTACCTCGTCGACAGAAGCTACGAGCAGTACTTC
TRBV5-4,once,TRBJ2-7,TRBD2,CASSLSSGSYEQYF,TGTGCCAGCAGCCTTTCTAGCGGCTCCTACGAGCAGTACTTC
TRBV5-6,-,TRBJ2-2,TRBD2,CASSLEAGGPGELFF,TGTGCCAGCAGCTTGGAAGCGGGGGGTCCCGGGGAGCTGTTTTTT
TRBV6-5,-,TRBJ1-3,-,CASSKGWTGGNTIYF,TGTGCCAGCTCTAAGGGCTGGACGGGGGGAAACACCATATATTTT
TRBV5-1,-,TRBJ2-1,TRBD2,CASSPGLAGVNEQFF,TGCGCCAGCAGCCCGGGACTAGCGGGGGTCAATGAGCAGTTCTTC
TRBV2,-,TRBJ1-3,-,CASSLQGTGNTIYF,TGTGCCAGCAGTCTTCAGGGTACTGGAAACACCATATATTTT
TRBV6-5,-,TRBJ1-1,TRBD1,CASIHRGLGNTEAFF,TGTGCCAGCATCCATAGGGGGCTTGGTAACACTGAAGCTTTCTTT
TRBV10-3,-,TRBJ1-2,TRBD1,CAISESRTGTLYGYTF,TGTGCCATCAGTGAGTCTAGGACAGGGACCCTCTATGGCTACACCTTC
TRBV6-1,-,TRBJ2-7,-,CASSDEAYEQYF,TGTGCCAGCAGTGATGAGGCCTACGAGCAGTACTTC
TRBV6-1,few,TRBJ2-3,TRBD2,CACCGLLGLAGGRGTDTQYF,TGTGCCTGCTGTGGGCTCCTGGGACTAGCGGGGGGGCGGGGCACAGATACGCAGTATTTT
TRBV2,-,TRBJ2-3,TRBD2,CASTPGGPDTQYF,TGTGCCTCCACCCCGGGGGGTCCAGATACGCAGTATTTT
TRBV28,-,TRBJ2-7,TRBD1,CASKFRDRVAYEQYF,TGTGCCAGCAAATTCCGGGACAGGGTGGCCTACGAGCAGTACTTC
TRBV15,-,TRBJ1-4,-,CATSRRQGDEKLFF,TGTGCCACCAGCAGAAGGCAGGGTGATGAAAAACTGTTTTTT
TRBV3-1/TRBV3-2,-,TRBJ2-2,TRBD2,CASSQVASGGAGGELFF,TGTGCCAGCAGCCAAGTGGCCAGCGGGGGGGCCGGCGGGGAGCTGTTTTTT
TRBV10-3,-,TRBJ2-5,-,CAIRGAGGDRGQETQYF,TGTGCCATCAGAGGGGCAGGCGGGGATCGGGGACAAGAGACCCAGTACTTC
TRBV5-1,-,TRBJ2-7,-,CASSLAPTGEQYF,TGCGCCAGCAGCTTGGCCCCGACGGGGGAGCAGTACTTC
TRBV5-1,few,TRBJ1-5,-,CASSSGLINQPQHF,TGCGCCAGCAGCTCAGGGCTGATTAATCAGCCCCAGCATTTT
TRBV29-1,-,TRBJ2-3,-,CSGLGQPGTDTQYF,TGCAGCGGGTTAGGACAGCCAGGCACAGATACGCAGTATTTT
TRBV6-2/TRBV6-3,-,TRBJ2-3,-,CASSYVRTRGDTQYF,TGTGCCAGCAGTTACGTTCGGACTAGGGGGGATACGCAGTATTTT
TRBV2,-,TRBJ1-1,TRBD1,CASNRGQGEAEAFF,TGTGCCAGCAACCGAGGACAGGGGGAAGCTGAAGCTTTCTTT
TRBV4-1,once,TRBJ1-6,-,CASSQKGYSGGIEYNSPLHF,TGCGCCAGCAGCCAAAAAGGGTACAGCGGGGGTATAGAGTATAATTCACCCCTCCACTTT
TRBV2,-,TRBJ1-4,-,CASKREGGGEKLFF,TGTGCCAGCAAGCGTGAGGGAGGAGGTGAAAAACTGTTTTTT
TRBV6-5,-,TRBJ2-1,TRBD2,CASSNQGLQFF,TGTGCCAGCAGTAACCAGGGACTACAGTTCTTC
TRBV19,-,TRBJ2-7,TRBD2,CASSIMFGTSVYEQYF,TGTGCCAGTAGTATTATGTTCGGGACTAGCGTCTACGAGCAGTACTTC
TRBV3-1/TRBV3-2,-,TRBJ1-2,-,CASSIGRGSLNYGYTF,TGTGCCAGCAGCATCGGGCGGGGCAGCCTGAACTATGGCTACACCTTC
TRBV5-4,-,TRBJ1-2,TRBD1,CASSLGTGGYGYTF,TGTGCCAGCAGCTTAGGAACAGGGGGCTATGGCTACACCTTC
TRBV5-1,-,TRBJ2-2,-,CASSLALGENTGELFF,TGCGCCAGCAGCTTGGCGCTCGGGGAGAACACCGGGGAGCTGTTTTTT
TRBV29-1,-,TRBJ2-3,TRBD2,CSVEGLAGSPDTQYF,TGCAGCGTTGAGGGTCTAGCGGGGAGCCCAGATACGCAGTATTTT
TRBV6-5,-,TRBJ1-3,-,CASSNPGGRGNTIYF,TGTGCCAGCAGCAATCCCGGGGGGCGCGGAAACACCATATATTTT
TRBV6-6,once,TRBJ2-7,TRBD1,CASSKRQGSYEQYF,TGTGCCAGCAGTAAAAGACAGGGATCCTACGAGCAGTACTTC
TRBV9,-,TRBJ2-2,TRBD1,CASSVDSPGTGGLGELFF,TGTGCCAGCAGCGTAGACTCACCCGGGACAGGGGGCCTCGGGGAGCTGTTTTTT
TRBV19,-,TRBJ2-6,TRBD1,CASSILWTGGTISGANVLTF,TGTGCCAGTAGTATTCTCTGGACAGGGGGCACGATCTCTGGGGCCAACGTCCTGACTTTC
TRBV6-1,-,TRBJ1-2,-,CASSESGTGGYTF,TGTGCCAGCAGTGAGAGCGGGACCGGTGGCTACACCTTC